Listed here are 4 T cell receptor beta chains from one sample, sequenced in a study of blood T cell repertoires in COVID-19. Profiling relied on immunoSEQ multiplex PCR, and the TCRdb table lists in-frame clones only, not all of them. The sample carries 250,000 to 350,000 clones, 87% recorded once. The sequencing input was PBMCs or T cells enriched from blood (not recorded which). These receptors were collected from a woman between 35 and 50 years old who had recovered from COVID-19.

This sequence joins TRBV7-3 and TRBJ2-1; 7 positions match TRBD2. CDR1 SGHTA and CDR2 FQGTGA come from the germline V gene. The CDR3 is 16 residues long. The V and J ends lost 5 bases and 0 bases, in that order; junction bases with no gene match: 7. CDR3 DNA sequence: TGTGCCAGCAGCCCGTCCGGGACTACCTCCTACAATGAGCAGTTCTTC. Its protein product is CASSPSGTTSYNEQFF.

This clone was seen a single time. The V call is TRBV27, the J call TRBJ1-2; D is unresolved. Per the germline V gene, CDR1 is MNHEY and CDR2 is SMNVEV (reference sequence). V was trimmed by 3 bases and J by 2 bases, leaving 13 bases between them. The CDR3 is made up of 15 amino acids. The CDR3 spells CASSLSPSGNYGYTF. The CDR3 DNA is TGTGCCAGCAGTTTGTCCCCCAGCGGAAACTATGGCTACACCTTC.

This clone was detected once. The V and J genes are TRBV24-1 and TRBJ2-7; 10 nucleotides match TRBD1. V gave up 3 bases and J gave up 6 bases; unmatched junction bases: 7. The CDR3 is made up of 15 amino acids. Germline V gene sequence: CDR1 KGHDR, CDR2 SFDVKD. CDR3 in amino acids: CATSDVRTGGREQYF. The DNA for the CDR3 is TGTGCCACCAGTGATGTGCGGACAGGGGGTCGCGAGCAGTACTTC.

The V and J genes are TRBV13 and TRBJ1-1; possibly TRBD1 for D (6 bases). Germline CDR1 reads PRHDT; CDR2 reads FYEKMQ (reference sequence). Deletions cut 6 bases from V and 3 bases from J, with 17 bases between. The CDR3 consists of 15 residues. The CDR3 region is CASRYRGGADTEAFF. CDR3 DNA: TGTGCCAGCAGGTACCGGGGGGGCGCGGACACTGAAGCTTTCTTT.